This T cell receptor beta chain was obtained from a study of blood T cell repertoires in COVID-19. Study summary: Acute and convalescent COVID-19 specimens originated in the United States, Italy and Spain. T cells, B-cell-depleted T cells, or PBMCs supplied cDNA or gDNA.

As processed by the authors: Estimation of nucleated cell counts relied on the amplification of reference gene primers. Profiling relied on immunoSEQ multiplex PCR, and the TCRdb table lists in-frame clones only, not all of them. For V, J and clone size, that table is used; D and trimming come from the DNA. Altogether around 99,000 clones are present, almost 85% being singletons, with the ten largest covering approximately 4%. Germline-derived CDR1 and CDR2 are LGHDT and YNNKEL (reference sequence). J lost 12 bases, V lost 4 bases, and 11 bases had no gene match. The CDR3 contains 15 residues. The receptor's source is a human donor in a cohort sampled during active COVID-19. Sequencing was performed on peripheral blood. V is TRBV3-1 (or the pseudogene TRBV3-2) and J is TRBJ2-1; the match to TRBD2 covers 11 bases. The CDR3 sequence: CASSPIAGGPLGQFF. CDR3 nucleotides: TGTGCCAGCAGCCCCATAGCGGGAGGGCCGCTTGGGCAGTTCTTC.